This note documents a single T cell receptor (beta chain) sequence. The sample is drawn from a study of blood T cell repertoires in COVID-19. Sequenced by immunoSEQ multiplex PCR; TCRdb stores in-frame clones only, minus some. The sample has 160,000 or so clones, 84% seen once. Trimming at V came to 0 bases and at J to 5 bases, leaving 5 bases not matched to a gene. The germline V gene encodes CDR1 SGHDT and CDR2 YYEEEE. The CDR3 contains 15 residues. Sequences were obtained from peripheral blood. V gene TRBV5-6 combines with J gene TRBJ1-5; 7 nucleotides match TRBD1. The sequence was obtained from a woman in her 50s with acute or convalescent COVID-19. The chain's CDR3 is CASSLGYRGDQPQHF. The CDR3 DNA reads TGTGCCAGCAGCTTGGGGTACAGGGGTGATCAGCCCCAGCATTTT.